What follows are 11 T cell receptor beta chains derived from one specimen sequenced in a study of monozygotic twins with inflammatory bowel disease. TCRdb reprocessed the 5' RACE reads, with one entry per CDR3 protein and no DNA. Its table lists 110,000 to 150,000 distinct CDR3 sequences. Sequenced input: blood. These receptors were taken from a human donor with ulcerative colitis or Crohn's disease, or a healthy co-twin of an affected twin (not recorded which).

The gene calls are TRBV27 and TRBJ2-2. The germline CDR1 and CDR2 sequences are MNHEY and SMNVEV (reference sequence). CDR3 length equals 17 residues. The CDR3 sequence: CASSLSLLGLNTGELFF.

The V and J genes are TRBV5-6 and TRBJ2-7. The CDR3 contains 15 residues. The germline CDR1 and CDR2 sequences are SGHDT and YYEEEE. The CDR3 region is CASSLHPRGSYEQYF.

This rearrangement joins TRBV5-1 to TRBJ2-7. CDR3 length equals 12 residues. Per the germline V gene, CDR1 is SGHRS and CDR2 is YFSETQ. The CDR3 reads CASSSGPYEQYF.

The genes are TRBV20-1 and TRBJ1-6. This CDR3 has 16 residues. Germline V gives CDR1 DFQATT, CDR2 SNEGSKA (reference sequence). CDR3 sequence: CSAPPSGHGVGSPLHF.

The chain uses TRBV12-3 or TRBV12-4 and TRBJ1-1; the TRBD1 assignment by TCRdb is unverifiable without DNA. This CDR3 comprises 14 residues. The CDR3 region is CASSWTAMNTEAFF.

The genes are TRBV11-2 and TRBJ1-4. Germline-derived CDR1 and CDR2 are SGHAT and FQNNGV. CDR3 length: 20 amino acids. CDR3 region: CASSRTRWTFSVPTNEKLFF.

This chain joins TRBV5-6 and TRBJ2-1; TCRdb's D call of TRBD2 is untestable without DNA. CDR1 is SGHDT, CDR2 YYEEEE, per germline. The CDR3 length is 16 residues. CDR3 protein: CASSLSLGLAGNEQFF.

The gene calls are TRBV20-1 and TRBJ1-6. CDR1 and CDR2 from the germline V gene are DFQATT and SNEGSKA (reference sequence). The length of the CDR3 is 15 residues. CDR3 sequence: CSARGPDLAGSPLHF.

V and J are TRBV25-1 and TRBJ2-1; TCRdb calls TRBD1, which cannot be checked without DNA. This CDR3 region has 14 residues. Germline V CDR1 and CDR2: MGHDK, SYGVNS. This chain's CDR3 is CASSTRDSLTEQFF.

This rearrangement joins TRBV5-5 to TRBJ1-2; the TCRdb D gene call, TRBD1, has no DNA to confirm it. Germline CDR1 SGHKS, CDR2 YYEKEE (reference sequence). The CDR3 is 15 amino acids. The CDR3 sequence: CASSLGQGFNYGYTF. The full variable domain, its missing parts supplied by reference TRBV5-5 and TRBJ1-2, is DAGVTQSPTHLIKTRGQQVTLRCSPISGHKSVSWYQQVLGQGPQFIFQYYEKEERGRGNFPDRFSARQFPNYSSELNVNALLLGDSALYLCASSLGQGFNYGYTFGSGTRLTVV.

J is TRBJ1-4 and V is TRBV3-1; the D call of TRBD1 rests on TCRdb alone, since no DNA is present to check it. This CDR3 is 14 amino acids long. Germline V gene sequence: CDR1 LGHDT, CDR2 YNNKEL (reference sequence). The CDR3 here is CASSQFRGNEKLFF. Full variable domain (remainder filled in from reference TRBV3-1 and TRBJ1-4): DTAVSQTPKYLVTQMGNDKSIKCEQNLGHDTMYWYKQDSKKFLKIMFSYNNKELIINETVPNRFSPKSPDKAHLNLHINSLELGDSAVYFCASSQFRGNEKLFFGSGTQLSVL.